This T cell receptor (beta chain) stems from a study of T cells in tumors after PD-1 blockade. Trimming cost V 1 base and J 8 bases, with 9 bases left between them. Germline CDR1 and CDR2: SEHNR and FQNEAQ (reference sequence). The CDR3 is 13 amino acids. Sequencing used immunoSEQ multiplex PCR; TCRdb keeps in-frame clones, though not all of them. The sample shows approximately 45,000 clones, 65% to 85% of them seen only once. The input for sequencing was PBMCs, taken before anti-PD-1 therapy. The genes are TRBV7-9 and TRBJ2-1; D is possibly TRBD2 (6 bases). The clonotype was recovered from a human donor with advanced basal cell or squamous cell carcinoma (not recorded which). The CDR3 loop reads CASSLGGGDEQFF. The CDR3 coding sequence is TGTGCCAGCAGCTTAGGGGGAGGCGATGAGCAGTTCTTC.